These T cell receptor beta chains were read from a single sample in a study of blood T cell repertoires in COVID-19. Assay used: immunoSEQ multiplex PCR; TCRdb lists only in-frame clones, some missing. This sample has approximately 430,000 clones; 70% to 90% occur once, and the top ten carry approximately 1.4%. Sample: peripheral blood. The receptors were gathered from a woman younger than 45 with active or convalescent COVID-19. Both conserved end residues are part of each CDR3. The order of the fields is CDR3 length, clone size, D gene, V gene, J gene, CDR3 DNA, CDR3 protein. D genes are given only for firm matches. Rows give clone size only sometimes, using once, few, many, or a class for an expanded clone.

15	NA	TRBD1	TRBV2	TRBJ1-6	TGTGCCAGCAGGGGCAGGGGGACCGATAATTCACCCCTCCACTTT	CASRGRGTDNSPLHF
15	NA	NA	TRBV16	TRBJ1-3	TGTGCCAGCAGCCAATCGTCCATTTCTGGAAACACCATATATTTT	CASSQSSISGNTIYF
14	once	NA	TRBV6-5	TRBJ1-1	TGTGCCAGCAGCCGGGGTACAAAGAACACTGAAGCTTTCTTT	CASSRGTKNTEAFF
14	NA	NA	TRBV6-5	TRBJ2-1	TGTGCCAGCAGTTACGACGCCGGAGTAGCCGAGCAGTTCTTC	CASSYDAGVAEQFF
14	NA	NA	TRBV7-6	TRBJ2-1	TGTGCCAGCAGCCCCCCGGGGGGCCTCAATGAGCAGTTCTTC	CASSPPGGLNEQFF
17	few	TRBD1	TRBV6-1	TRBJ1-2	TGTGCCAGCAGTGATGGGTGGGACAGGGTGTCTAACTATGGCTACACCTTC	CASSDGWDRVSNYGYTF
12	NA	NA	TRBV12-5	TRBJ1-6	TGTGCTAGTGGTCTCGAGCATTCACCCCTCCACTTT	CASGLEHSPLHF
14	NA	NA	TRBV2	TRBJ2-3	TGTGCCAGCGATTCGTTAGCGGCCACAGATACGCAGTATTTT	CASDSLAATDTQYF
16	few	TRBD1	TRBV6-1	TRBJ1-2	TGTGCCAGCAGTGAATCCCTCGGACAGGGCGGCTATGGCTACACCTTC	CASSESLGQGGYGYTF
13	NA	NA	TRBV10-2	TRBJ2-1	TGCGCCAGCAGTGAGACACAGGGTAGTGAGCAGTTCTTC	CASSETQGSEQFF
14	NA	NA	TRBV19	TRBJ1-1	TGTGCCAGTAGAGCGGACGGCTCGGGCACTGAAGCTTTCTTT	CASRADGSGTEAFF
15	NA	NA	TRBV3-1/TRBV3-2	TRBJ2-4	TGTGCCAGCAGCATCCAGGGGCTAGCCAAAAACATTCAGTACTTC	CASSIQGLAKNIQYF
16	once	TRBD1	TRBV7-8	TRBJ2-5	TGTGCCAGCAGCCAGGGACAGGGCGAGGGGTGGGAGACCCAGTACTTC	CASSQGQGEGWETQYF
12	few	NA	TRBV2	TRBJ1-2	TGTGCCAGCAGTGAGGGAGTCTATGGCTACACCTTC	CASSEGVYGYTF
14	once	TRBD1	TRBV29-1	TRBJ2-1	TGCAGCGCCGACGCAGGGGGCGAATACTATGAGCAGTTCTTC	CSADAGGEYYEQFF
15	NA	TRBD2	TRBV6-5	TRBJ2-1	TGTGCCAGCGGGGGGAGCGGGGATTCCTACAATGAGCAGTTCTTC	CASGGSGDSYNEQFF
14	NA	NA	TRBV2	TRBJ1-5	TGTGCCAGCAGTGAGGCAGGGATCAATCAGCCCCAGCATTTT	CASSEAGINQPQHF
16	NA	NA	TRBV6-1	TRBJ2-7	TGTGCCAGCAGTGTTTATGGGGGCCAGAGCTCCTACGAGCAGTACTTC	CASSVYGGQSSYEQYF
14	NA	TRBD1	TRBV29-1	TRBJ2-7	TGCAGCGCCAAGACAGGGAACAAGGCCTACGAGCAGTACTTC	CSAKTGNKAYEQYF
17	once	NA	TRBV12-1	TRBJ2-5	TGTGCCAGCAGCTTTGCGTGCCTGGGACTCCTACAAGAGACCCAGTACTTC	CASSFACLGLLQETQYF
15	once	TRBD2	TRBV6-2/TRBV6-3	TRBJ2-1	TGTGCCAGCAGTTACCTAGCGGGTCCCAACAATGAGCAGTTCTTC	CASSYLAGPNNEQFF
13	NA	TRBD1	TRBV2	TRBJ1-4	TGTGCCAGCTCTCGGGACAGTAATGAAAAACTGTTTTTT	CASSRDSNEKLFF
18	NA	NA	TRBV5-1	TRBJ1-1	TGCGCCAGCAGCACTGGCGTCGGGTCCACTTTCCGGGACACTGAAGCTTTCTTT	CASSTGVGSTFRDTEAFF
16	NA	TRBD2	TRBV7-7	TRBJ2-2	TGTGCCAGCAGCCAAGGGCCTACTAGCGGGATAGGCGAGCTGTTTTTT	CASSQGPTSGIGELFF
16	NA	NA	TRBV5-1	TRBJ1-4	TGCGCCAGCAGCTTGGGGGAGCTGGGCTTACGGGAAAAACTGTTTTTT	CASSLGELGLREKLFF
14	NA	NA	TRBV6-6	TRBJ1-3	TGTGCCAGCAGGGGGGGAAACGCTGGAAACACCATATATTTT	CASRGGNAGNTIYF
16	NA	TRBD2	TRBV5-1	TRBJ2-2	TGCGCCCGCAGCTGGGGGGGAGGCGCGAACACCGGGGAGCTGTTTTTT	CARSWGGGANTGELFF
13	NA	NA	TRBV4-1	TRBJ1-5	TGCGCCAGCAGCCAGAGTTTCTCCTCGCCCCAGCATTTT	CASSQSFSSPQHF
15	NA	NA	TRBV7-2	TRBJ2-3	TGTGCCAGCAGCACGCAGGGACTTAGCACAGATACGCAGTATTTT	CASSTQGLSTDTQYF
14	NA	NA	TRBV11-2	TRBJ2-3	TGTGCCAGCAGCTTAGGGCAGGGAACAGATACGCAGTATTTT	CASSLGQGTDTQYF
17	NA	TRBD1	TRBV5-6	TRBJ1-4	TGTGCCAGCAGCTCCCGGACAGGGATTGTCGCTAATGAAAAACTGTTTTTT	CASSSRTGIVANEKLFF
12	NA	NA	TRBV15	TRBJ1-1	TGTGCCACCAGCTCTCAGGGATTTTACGCTTTCTTT	CATSSQGFYAFF
14	NA	NA	TRBV25-1	TRBJ2-7	TGTGCCAGCAGTGAAGAGGGAGTATACTACGAGCAGTACTTC	CASSEEGVYYEQYF
13	once	NA	TRBV19	TRBJ1-1	TGTGCCAGTAGTAGTTCGGAGGGCACTGAAGCTTTCTTT	CASSSSEGTEAFF
21	NA	NA	TRBV18	TRBJ1-1	TGTGCCAGCTCACCAATACGGGGGGCTTGGACTGAACATAGACTGAACACTGAAGCTTTCTTT	CASSPIRGAWTEHRLNTEAFF
15	NA	TRBD1	TRBV5-6	TRBJ2-1	TGTGCCAGCAGCTTGAGACAGGGGCCTTACAATGAGCAGTTCTTC	CASSLRQGPYNEQFF
14	NA	NA	TRBV3-1/TRBV3-2	TRBJ1-1	TGTGCCAGCAGCCAAGGACGGGGGGACACTGAAGCTTTCTTT	CASSQGRGDTEAFF
14	NA	TRBD1	TRBV27	TRBJ2-2	TGTGCCAGCCAGGAGGGGACAGGCACCGGGGAGCTGTTTTTT	CASQEGTGTGELFF
15	NA	TRBD1	TRBV15	TRBJ1-6	TGTGCCACCAGCAGTAAGGACAGGATAGATTCACCCCTCCACTTT	CATSSKDRIDSPLHF
14	NA	TRBD2	TRBV27	TRBJ2-1	TGTGCCAGCATGGGTCTAGCGGGGGACAATGAGCAGTTCTTC	CASMGLAGDNEQFF
15	few	NA	TRBV5-1	TRBJ2-2	TGCGCCAGCAGCTTTTCGGGACTGAACACCGGGGAGCTGTTTTTT	CASSFSGLNTGELFF
15	once	NA	TRBV5-1	TRBJ1-3	TGCGCCAGCAGCTTGGGGGAGCTCTCTGGAAACACCATATATTTT	CASSLGELSGNTIYF
18	NA	TRBD2	TRBV13	TRBJ2-3	TGTGCCAGCAGCCCCTGGGGGCGGGGGGGGACTAGCACAGATACGCAGTATTTT	CASSPWGRGGTSTDTQYF
15	NA	TRBD1	TRBV14	TRBJ2-1	TGTGCCAGCAGCCTTGGGACAGGGGTTTTGAATGAGCAGTTCTTC	CASSLGTGVLNEQFF
11	NA	NA	TRBV25-1	TRBJ1-1	TGTGCCAGCAGGGCAGAAGAAAAAGCTTTCTTT	CASRAEEKAFF
16	NA	TRBD2	TRBV30	TRBJ2-2	TGTGCCTGGAGTGACCCTAGAGCGGGAGGGCGTGGGGAGCTGTTTTTT	CAWSDPRAGGRGELFF
14	NA	NA	TRBV6-5	TRBJ1-1	TGTGCCAGCAGTTACCGGACAGCGAACACTGAAGCTTTCTTT	CASSYRTANTEAFF
13	NA	TRBD1	TRBV27	TRBJ1-5	TGTGCCACCCGTAGACAGGGGGAGAGGCCCCAGCATTTT	CATRRQGERPQHF
14	NA	NA	TRBV6-4	TRBJ2-2	TGTGCCAGCAGTGACGCCGGGAACACCGGGGAGCTGTTTTTT	CASSDAGNTGELFF
14	NA	TRBD1	TRBV6-5	TRBJ1-3	TGTGCCACCTTACCTTCCAGGGGGGGAAACACCATATATTTT	CATLPSRGGNTIYF